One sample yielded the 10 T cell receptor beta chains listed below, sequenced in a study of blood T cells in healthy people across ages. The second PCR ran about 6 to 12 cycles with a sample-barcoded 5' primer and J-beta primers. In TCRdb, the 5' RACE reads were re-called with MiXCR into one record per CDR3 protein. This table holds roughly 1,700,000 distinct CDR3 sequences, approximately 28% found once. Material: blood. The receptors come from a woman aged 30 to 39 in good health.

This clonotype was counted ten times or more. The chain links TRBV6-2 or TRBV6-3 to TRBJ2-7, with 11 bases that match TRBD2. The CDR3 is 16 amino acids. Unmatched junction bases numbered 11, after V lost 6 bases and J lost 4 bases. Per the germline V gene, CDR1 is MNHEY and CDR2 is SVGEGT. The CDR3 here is CASSGPPGLAVYEQYF. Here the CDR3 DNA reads TGTGCCAGCAGCGGACCACCGGGACTAGCGGTATACGAGCAGTACTTC.

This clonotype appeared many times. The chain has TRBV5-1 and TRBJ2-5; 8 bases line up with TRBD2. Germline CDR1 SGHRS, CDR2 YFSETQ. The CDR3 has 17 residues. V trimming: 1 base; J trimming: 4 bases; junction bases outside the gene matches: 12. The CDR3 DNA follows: TGCGCCAGCAGCTTGACGCCGCGAGCGGGGGCCAGAGAGACCCAGTACTTC. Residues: CASSLTPRAGARETQYF.

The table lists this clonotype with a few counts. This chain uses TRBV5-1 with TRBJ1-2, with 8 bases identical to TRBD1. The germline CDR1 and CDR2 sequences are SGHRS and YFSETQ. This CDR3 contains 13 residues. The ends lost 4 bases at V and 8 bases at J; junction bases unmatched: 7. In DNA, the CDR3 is TGCGCCAGCAGCGAGGGGACAGGCGGCGGCTACACCTTC. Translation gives CASSEGTGGGYTF.

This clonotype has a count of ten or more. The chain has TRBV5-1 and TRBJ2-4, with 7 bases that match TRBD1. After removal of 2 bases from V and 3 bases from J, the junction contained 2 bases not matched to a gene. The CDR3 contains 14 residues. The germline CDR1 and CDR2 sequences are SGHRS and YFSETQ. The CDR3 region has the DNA TGCGCCAGCAGCTTAACAGGGGACAAAAACATTCAGTACTTC. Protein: CASSLTGDKNIQYF.

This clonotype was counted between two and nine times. The CDR3 DNA follows: TGTGCCAGCAGCTTAGACGACCAGACCCAGTACTTC. Translating it yields CASSLDDQTQYF. The chain joins TRBV7-7 to TRBJ2-5; no reliable D call. Trimming cost V 1 base and J 6 bases, with 6 bases left between them. Looked up from germline, CDR1 is SSHAT and CDR2 is FNYEAQ (reference sequence). The CDR3 contains 12 residues.

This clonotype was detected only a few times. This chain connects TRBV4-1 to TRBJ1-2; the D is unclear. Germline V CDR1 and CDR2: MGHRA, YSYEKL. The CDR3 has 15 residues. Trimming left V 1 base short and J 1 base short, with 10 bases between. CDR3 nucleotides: TGCGCCAGCAGCCAAGCTGAGGGTCGTAACTATGGCTACACCTTC. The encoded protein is CASSQAEGRNYGYTF.

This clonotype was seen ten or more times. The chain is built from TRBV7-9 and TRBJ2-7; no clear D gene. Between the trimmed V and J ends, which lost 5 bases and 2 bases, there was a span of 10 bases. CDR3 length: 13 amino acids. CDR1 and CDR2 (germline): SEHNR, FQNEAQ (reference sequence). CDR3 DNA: TGTGCCAGCAGCGCGCAAGGGACCTACGAGCAGTACTTC. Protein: CASSAQGTYEQYF.

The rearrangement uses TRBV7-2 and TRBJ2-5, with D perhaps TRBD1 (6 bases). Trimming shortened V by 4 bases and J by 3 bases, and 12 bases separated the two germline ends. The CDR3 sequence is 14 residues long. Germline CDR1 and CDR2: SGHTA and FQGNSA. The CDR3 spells CASSSYRTEETQYF. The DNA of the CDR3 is TGTGCCAGCAGCTCCTACAGGACAGAAGAGACCCAGTACTTC.

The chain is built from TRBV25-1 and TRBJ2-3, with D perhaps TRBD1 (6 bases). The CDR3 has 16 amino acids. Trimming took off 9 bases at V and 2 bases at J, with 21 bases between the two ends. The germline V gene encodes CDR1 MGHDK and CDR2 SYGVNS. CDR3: CASSRPGQHNTDTQYF. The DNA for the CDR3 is TGTGCCAGTAGTCGCCCCGGACAGCATAACACAGATACGCAGTATTTT. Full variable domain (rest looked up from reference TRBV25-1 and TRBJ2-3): EADIYQTPRYLVIGTGKKITLECSQTMGHDKMYWYQQDPGMELHLIHYSYGVNSTEKGDLSSESTVSRIRTEHFPLTLESARPSHTSQYLCASSRPGQHNTDTQYFGPGTRLTVL.

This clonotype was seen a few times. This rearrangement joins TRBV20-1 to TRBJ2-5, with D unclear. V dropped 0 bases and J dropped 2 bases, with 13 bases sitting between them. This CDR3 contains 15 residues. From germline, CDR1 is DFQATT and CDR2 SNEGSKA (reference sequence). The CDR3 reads CSARDRRRIQETQYF. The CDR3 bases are TGCAGTGCTAGAGATAGGAGACGGATTCAAGAGACCCAGTACTTC.